One and the same sample provided the 4 T cell receptor beta chains below, sequenced in a study of identical twins. TCRdb reprocessed the 5' RACE reads via MiXCR and lists one record per CDR3 protein. The sample carries about 520,000 distinct CDR3 sequences, less than 25% recorded once. These data were also filed under a second study, of T cells expressing NK-cell markers.

The sequenced sample consisted of CD4+ T cells sorted from blood. These receptors originate from a woman aged 18-30 years in good health.

This clonotype was seen only a few times. The V call is TRBV20-1, the J call TRBJ2-7; 7 bases are a match to TRBD2. The CDR3 runs 14 residues. Germline V gene lookup returns CDR1 DFQATT and CDR2 SNEGSKA (reference sequence). The ends lost 3 bases at V and 2 bases at J; junction bases unmatched: 7. Here the CDR3 reads CSASVGAGAYEQYF. DNA for the CDR3: TGCAGTGCTAGCGTGGGCGCGGGGGCCTACGAGCAGTACTTC.

V is TRBV7-2 and J is TRBJ2-1, with D possibly being TRBD1 or TRBD2 (5 bases each). V was shortened by 4 bases and J by 14 bases, with 12 bases between the two germline ends. The germline V gene encodes CDR1 SGHTA and CDR2 FQGNSA. The CDR3 contains 11 residues. CDR3 bases: TGTGCCAGCAGCTCGTCCCGGGACGAGTTCTTC. It encodes CASSSSRDEFF. Drawing the rest from reference TRBV7-2 and TRBJ2-1, the complete variable domain is GAGVSQSPSNKVTEKGKDVELRCDPISGHTALYWYRQSLGQGLEFLIYFQGNSAPDKSGLPSDRFSAERTGGSVSTLTIQRTQQEDSAVYLCASSSSRDEFFGPGTRLTVL.

In this sample, this clonotype turned up once. The chain links TRBV12-5 to TRBJ1-1, with D possibly matching TRBD1 (5 bases). Deletions cut 3 bases from V and 8 bases from J, with 10 bases between. The CDR3 covers 12 residues. CDR1 is LGHNT, CDR2 FRNRAP, per germline. The chain's CDR3 is CASGFTTDEAFF. For the CDR3, the DNA is TGTGCTAGTGGTTTTACGACAGACGAAGCTTTCTTT.

This clonotype was detected a few times. The rearrangement links TRBV29-1 to TRBJ2-7, with D possibly TRBD2 on 6 matching bases. This CDR3 contains 12 residues. V was cut by 4 bases and J by 2 bases, with 9 bases left in between. Germline loops: CDR1 SQVTM, CDR2 ANQGSEA. The CDR3 region has the DNA TGCAGCGTTGCAGCGGGCCCCTACGAGCAGTACTTC. Translating gives CSVAAGPYEQYF.